A single T cell receptor (beta chain) is shown here with its context. Its antigen is not identified. Sequencing used cDNA as its template, made by extracting RNA and reverse transcribing it. TCRdb's copy holds only in-frame clones and misses some; the assay was immunoSEQ multiplex PCR. The sample has tens of thousands of clones, 60% to 80% seen once. CDR1 and CDR2 (germline): PRHDT, FYEKMQ (reference sequence). V was trimmed by 3 bases and J by 7 bases, leaving 9 bases between them. The CDR3 runs 12 residues. The record originates from a study of CD8+ T cells in alopecia areata. As for the study in general: The investigators scored severity in treated patients by the percentage of affected scalp area.

Study outcomes and limitations: Researchers reported that TCR sharing among patients proved less clear than in mice, possibly HLA-linked. For baseline CD8+ expansion, any link to response stays uncertain with one nonresponder. Under tofacitinib, numerous expanded lesional clonotypes remained detectable in scalp and blood.

Sample treatment: oral pan-JAK inhibitor, 5-10 mg twice daily. The material was CD8+ T cells sorted from blood, obtained around week 44, from a patient treated with tofacitinib. This clonotype originated in a human donor with alopecia areata. This chain connects TRBV13 to TRBJ1-1; D not resolved. CDR3 DNA sequence: TGTGCCAGCAGCTTTACGGCAGGTGAAGCTTTCTTT. Translation gives CASSFTAGEAFF.